This T cell receptor beta chain was sequenced during a study of Ad26.COV2.S vaccination and SARS-CoV-2 variants. Study results and caveats: Assessments of TCR breadth and depth may have underestimated the total T cell responses. Recipients given vaccine exceeded placebo recipients in spike-specific TCR breadth. Vaccine and placebo groups showed comparable non-spike TCR breadth.

CDR1 and CDR2 (germline): MNHEY, SMNVEV (reference sequence). Trimming left V 3 bases short and J 7 bases short, with 15 bases between. This CDR3 is 14 amino acids long. About this clone: As yet, its antigen is unknown.

Measured with immunoSEQ multiplex PCR; TCRdb has only the in-frame clones, and not every one. The data contain about 350,000 clones, around 92% of them singletons. The J gene is TRBJ1-2, the V gene TRBV27, with D unclear. The sequenced sample was peripheral blood, obtained after recovery from COVID-19. The sequence came from a human donor who had recovered from COVID-19. The CDR3 sequence is CASSFGSGGSGYTF. Written as DNA, the CDR3 is TGTGCCAGCAGTTTTGGGTCCGGCGGCTCTGGCTACACCTTC.